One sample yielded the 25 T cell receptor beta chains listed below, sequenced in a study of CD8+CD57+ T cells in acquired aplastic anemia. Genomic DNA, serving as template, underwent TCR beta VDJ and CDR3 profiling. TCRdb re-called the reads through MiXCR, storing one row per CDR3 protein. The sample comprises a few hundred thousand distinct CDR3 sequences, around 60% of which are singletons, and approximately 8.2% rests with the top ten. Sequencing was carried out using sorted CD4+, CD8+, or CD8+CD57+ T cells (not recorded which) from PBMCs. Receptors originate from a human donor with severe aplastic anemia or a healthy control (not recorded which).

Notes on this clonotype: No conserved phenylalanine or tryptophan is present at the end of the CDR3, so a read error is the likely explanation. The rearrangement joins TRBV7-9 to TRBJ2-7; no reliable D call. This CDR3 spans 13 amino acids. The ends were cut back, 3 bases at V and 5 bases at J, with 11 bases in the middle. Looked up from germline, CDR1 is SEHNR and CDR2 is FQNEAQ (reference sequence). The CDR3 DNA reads TGTGCCAGCAGCTTTCGTTTTGGAGACGAGCAGTACCTC. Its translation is CASSFRFGDEQYL.

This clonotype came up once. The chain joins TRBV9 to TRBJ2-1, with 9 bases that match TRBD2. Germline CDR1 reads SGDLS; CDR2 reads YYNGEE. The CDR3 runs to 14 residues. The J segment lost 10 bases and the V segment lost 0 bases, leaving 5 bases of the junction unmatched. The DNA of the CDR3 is TGTGCCAGCAGCGTAGGCGGGAGGGCGAGGGAGCAGTTCTTC. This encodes CASSVGGRAREQFF.

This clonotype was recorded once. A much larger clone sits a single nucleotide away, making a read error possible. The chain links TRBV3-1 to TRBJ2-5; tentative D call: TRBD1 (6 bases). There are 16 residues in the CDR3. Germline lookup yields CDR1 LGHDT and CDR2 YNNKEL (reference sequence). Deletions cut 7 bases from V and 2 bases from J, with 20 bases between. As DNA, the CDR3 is TGTGCCAGCACCTTCCCGAGGGGGTGGGGACAAGAGACCCAGTACTTC. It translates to CASTFPRGWGQETQYF.

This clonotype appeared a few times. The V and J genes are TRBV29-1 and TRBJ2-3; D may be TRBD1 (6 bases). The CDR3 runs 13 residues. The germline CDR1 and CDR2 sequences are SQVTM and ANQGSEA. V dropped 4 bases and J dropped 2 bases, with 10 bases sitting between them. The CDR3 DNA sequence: TGCAGCGTTGTGGTGGGGGCCACAGATACGCAGTATTTT. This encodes CSVVVGATDTQYF.

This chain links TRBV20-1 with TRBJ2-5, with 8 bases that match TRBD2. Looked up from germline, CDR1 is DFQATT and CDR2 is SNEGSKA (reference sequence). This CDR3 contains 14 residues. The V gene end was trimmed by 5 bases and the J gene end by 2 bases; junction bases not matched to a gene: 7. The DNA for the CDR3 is TGCAGTGCTGGGGGACGCGGGGGGCAAGAGACCCAGTACTTC. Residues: CSAGGRGGQETQYF.

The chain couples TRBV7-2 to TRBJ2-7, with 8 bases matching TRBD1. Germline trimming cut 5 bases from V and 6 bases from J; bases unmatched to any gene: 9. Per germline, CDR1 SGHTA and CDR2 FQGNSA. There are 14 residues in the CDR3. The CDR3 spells CASSRPSGGGEQYF. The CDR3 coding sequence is TGTGCCAGCAGCCGACCATCAGGGGGCGGCGAGCAGTACTTC. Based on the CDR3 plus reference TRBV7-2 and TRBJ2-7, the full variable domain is GAGVSQSPSNKVTEKGKDVELRCDPISGHTALYWYRQSLGQGLEFLIYFQGNSAPDKSGLPSDRFSAERTGGSVSTLTIQRTQQEDSAVYLCASSRPSGGGEQYFGPGTRLTVT.

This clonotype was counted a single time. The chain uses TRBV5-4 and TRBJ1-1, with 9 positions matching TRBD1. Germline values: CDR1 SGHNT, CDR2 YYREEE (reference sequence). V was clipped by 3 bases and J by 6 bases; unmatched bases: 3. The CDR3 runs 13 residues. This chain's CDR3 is CASSWDREAEAFF. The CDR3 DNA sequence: TGTGCCAGCAGCTGGGACAGGGAGGCTGAAGCTTTCTTT.

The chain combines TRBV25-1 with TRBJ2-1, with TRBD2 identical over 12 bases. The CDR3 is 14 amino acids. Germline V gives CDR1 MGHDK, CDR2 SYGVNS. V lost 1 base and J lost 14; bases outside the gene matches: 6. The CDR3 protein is CASSELTSGGLEFF. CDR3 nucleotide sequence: TGTGCCAGCAGTGAATTGACTAGCGGGGGTTTGGAGTTCTTC.

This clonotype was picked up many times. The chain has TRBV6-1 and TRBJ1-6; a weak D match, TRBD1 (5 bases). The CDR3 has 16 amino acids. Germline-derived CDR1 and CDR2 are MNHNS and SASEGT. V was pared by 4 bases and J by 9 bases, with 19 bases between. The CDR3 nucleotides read TGTGCCAGCAGTGCGGCTGGGCAGGGAGCGAGTTCACCCCTCCACTTT. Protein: CASSAAGQGASSPLHF.

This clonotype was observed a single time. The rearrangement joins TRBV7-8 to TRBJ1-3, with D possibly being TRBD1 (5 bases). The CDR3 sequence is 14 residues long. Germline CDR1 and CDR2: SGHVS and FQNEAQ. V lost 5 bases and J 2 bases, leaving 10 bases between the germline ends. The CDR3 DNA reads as TGTGCCAGCAGCCCAAGCAGGGCTGGAAACACCATATATTTT. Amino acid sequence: CASSPSRAGNTIYF.

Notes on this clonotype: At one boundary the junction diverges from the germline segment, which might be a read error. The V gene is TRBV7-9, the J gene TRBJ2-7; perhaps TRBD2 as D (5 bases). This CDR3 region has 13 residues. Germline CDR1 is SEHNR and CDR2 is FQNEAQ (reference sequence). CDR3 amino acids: CASGFRGTYEQYF. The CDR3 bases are TGTGCCAGCGGCTTTCGGGGAACCTACGAGCAGTACTTC.

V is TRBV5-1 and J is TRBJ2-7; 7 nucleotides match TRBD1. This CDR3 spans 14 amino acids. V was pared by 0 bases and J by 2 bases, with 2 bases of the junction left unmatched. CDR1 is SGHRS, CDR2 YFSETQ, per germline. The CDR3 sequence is CASSLEQGPYEQYF. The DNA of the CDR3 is TGCGCCAGCAGCTTGGAACAGGGGCCCTACGAGCAGTACTTC.

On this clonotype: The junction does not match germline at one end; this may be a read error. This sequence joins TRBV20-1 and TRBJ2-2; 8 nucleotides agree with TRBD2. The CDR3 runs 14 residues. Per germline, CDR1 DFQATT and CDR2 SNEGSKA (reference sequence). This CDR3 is CSAREGGNTGGLFF. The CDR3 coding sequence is TGCAGCGCTCGGGAGGGGGGAAACACCGGGGGGCTGTTTTTT.

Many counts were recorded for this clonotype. In DNA form, the CDR3 reads TGTGCCAGCAGCGTAGGACCCGCAGAGAGGGGGCGTGAGACCCAGTACTTC. Translating gives CASSVGPAERGRETQYF. The chain recombines TRBV9 with TRBJ2-5; 7 nucleotides line up with TRBD1. The CDR3 is made up of 17 amino acids. Germline trimming cut 0 bases from V and 5 bases from J; bases unmatched to any gene: 13. Germline CDR1 and CDR2: SGDLS and YYNGEE. The full variable domain, with the rest looked up from reference TRBV9 and TRBJ2-5, is DSGVTQTPKHLITATGQRVTLRCSPRSGDLSVYWYQQSLDQGLQFLIQYYNGEERAKGNILERFSAQQFPDLHSELNLSSLELGDSALYFCASSVGPAERGRETQYFGPGTRLLVL.

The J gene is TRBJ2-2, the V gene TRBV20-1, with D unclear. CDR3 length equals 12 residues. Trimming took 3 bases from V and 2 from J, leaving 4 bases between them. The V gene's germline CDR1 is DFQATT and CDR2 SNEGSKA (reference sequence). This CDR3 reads CSARSNTGELFF. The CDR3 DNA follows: TGCAGTGCTAGGTCTAACACCGGGGAGCTGTTTTTT.

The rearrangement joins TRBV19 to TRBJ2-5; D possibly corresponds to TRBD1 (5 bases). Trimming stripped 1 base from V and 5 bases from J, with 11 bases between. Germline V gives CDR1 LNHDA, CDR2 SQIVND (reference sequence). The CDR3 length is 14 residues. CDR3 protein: CASSIGQGYETQYF. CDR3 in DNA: TGTGCCAGTAGTATAGGTCAGGGTTATGAGACCCAGTACTTC.

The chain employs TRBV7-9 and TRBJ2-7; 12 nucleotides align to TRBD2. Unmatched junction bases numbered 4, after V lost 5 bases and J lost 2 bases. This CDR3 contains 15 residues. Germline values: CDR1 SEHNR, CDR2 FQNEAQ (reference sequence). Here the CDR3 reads CASSPRLAGAYEQYF. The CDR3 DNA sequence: TGTGCCAGCAGCCCCCGACTAGCGGGGGCCTACGAGCAGTACTTC.

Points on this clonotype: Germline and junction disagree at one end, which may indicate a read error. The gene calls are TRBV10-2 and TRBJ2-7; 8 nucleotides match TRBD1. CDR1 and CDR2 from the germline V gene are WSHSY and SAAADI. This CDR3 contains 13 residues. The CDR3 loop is CATLGQGGYEQYF. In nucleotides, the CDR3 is TGTGCCACCTTAGGACAGGGCGGCTACGAGCAGTACTTC.

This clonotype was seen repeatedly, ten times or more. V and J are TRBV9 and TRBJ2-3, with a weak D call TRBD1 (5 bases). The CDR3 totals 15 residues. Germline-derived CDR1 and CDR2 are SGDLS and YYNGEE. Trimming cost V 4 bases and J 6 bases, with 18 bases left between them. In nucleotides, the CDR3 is TGTGCCAGCAGCCAACCGGACATTGGAATGGATACGCAGTATTTT. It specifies CASSQPDIGMDTQYF.

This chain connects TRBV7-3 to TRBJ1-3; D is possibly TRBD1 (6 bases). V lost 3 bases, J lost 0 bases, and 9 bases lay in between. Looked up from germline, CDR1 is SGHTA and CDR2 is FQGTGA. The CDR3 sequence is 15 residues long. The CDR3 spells CASSLGASSGNTIYF. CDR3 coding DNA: TGTGCCAGCAGCTTGGGGGCCAGCTCTGGAAACACCATATATTTT.

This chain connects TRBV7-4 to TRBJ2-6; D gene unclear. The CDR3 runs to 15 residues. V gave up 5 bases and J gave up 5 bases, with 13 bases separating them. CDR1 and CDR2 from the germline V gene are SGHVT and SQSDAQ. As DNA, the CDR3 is TGTGCCAGCAGCCTGCGGAGAGTCTGGGCCAACGTCCTGACTTTC. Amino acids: CASSLRRVWANVLTF.

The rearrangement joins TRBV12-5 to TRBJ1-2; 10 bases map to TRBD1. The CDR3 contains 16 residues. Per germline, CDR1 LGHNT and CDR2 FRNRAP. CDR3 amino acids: CASSPHGTGAVDGYTF. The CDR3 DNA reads TGTGCCAGCAGTCCGCACGGGACAGGGGCGGTGGATGGCTACACCTTC.

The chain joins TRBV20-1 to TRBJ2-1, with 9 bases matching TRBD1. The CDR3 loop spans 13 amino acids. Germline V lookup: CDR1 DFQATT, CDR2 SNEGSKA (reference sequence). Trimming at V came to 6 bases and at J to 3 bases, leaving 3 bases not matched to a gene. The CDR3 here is CSARGQGYNEQFF. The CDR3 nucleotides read TGCAGTGCGCGGGGACAGGGCTACAATGAGCAGTTCTTC.

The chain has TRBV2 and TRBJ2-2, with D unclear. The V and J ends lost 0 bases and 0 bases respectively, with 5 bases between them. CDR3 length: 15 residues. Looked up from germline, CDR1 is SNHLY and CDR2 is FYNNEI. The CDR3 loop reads CASSEAGTNTGELFF. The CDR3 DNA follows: TGTGCCAGCAGTGAAGCGGGGACGAACACCGGGGAGCTGTTTTTT.

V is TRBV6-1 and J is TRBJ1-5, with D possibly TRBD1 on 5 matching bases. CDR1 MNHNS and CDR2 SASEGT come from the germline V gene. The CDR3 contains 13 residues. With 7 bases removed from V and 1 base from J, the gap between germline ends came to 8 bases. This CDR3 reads CASMGDSNQPQHF. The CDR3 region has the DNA TGTGCCAGCATGGGGGACAGCAATCAGCCCCAGCATTTT.